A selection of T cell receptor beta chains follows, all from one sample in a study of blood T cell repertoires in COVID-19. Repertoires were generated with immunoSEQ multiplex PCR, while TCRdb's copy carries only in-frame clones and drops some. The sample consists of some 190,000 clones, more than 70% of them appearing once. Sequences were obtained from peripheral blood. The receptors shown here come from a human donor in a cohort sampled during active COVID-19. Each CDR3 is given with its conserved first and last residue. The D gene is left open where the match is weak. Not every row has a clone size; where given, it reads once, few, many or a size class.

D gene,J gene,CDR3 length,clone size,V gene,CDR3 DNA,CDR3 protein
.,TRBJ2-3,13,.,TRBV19,TGTGCCAGTGGGGCGGCGAGCACAGATACGCAGTATTTT,CASGAASTDTQYF
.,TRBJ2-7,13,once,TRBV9,TGTGCCAGCAGCCCGGACAACTCCTACGAGCAGTACTTC,CASSPDNSYEQYF
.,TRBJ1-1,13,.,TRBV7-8,TGTGCCAGCAGCTTCGGGGGGAACACTGAAGCTTTCTTT,CASSFGGNTEAFF
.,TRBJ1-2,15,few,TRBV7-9,TGTGCCAGCAGCGCATCCGCCGGGGGGCCGGGAGGCTACACCTTC,CASSASAGGPGGYTF
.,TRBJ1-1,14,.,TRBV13,TGTGCCAGCAGCTTAAAGCCCGCGAACACTGAAGCTTTCTTT,CASSLKPANTEAFF
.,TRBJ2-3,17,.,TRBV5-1,TGCGCCAGCAGCCGAGCACCAGGGCAGGGGATCACAGATACGCAGTATTTT,CASSRAPGQGITDTQYF
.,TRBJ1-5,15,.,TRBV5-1,TGCGCCAGCAGGGCCGGAGGGGATAGCAATCAGCCCCAGCATTTT,CASRAGGDSNQPQHF
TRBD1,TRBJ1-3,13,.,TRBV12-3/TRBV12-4,TGTGCCAGCATTACGACAGGGACAAACACCATATATTTT,CASITTGTNTIYF
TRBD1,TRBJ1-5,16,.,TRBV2,TGTGCCAGCAGTATACCCACAGGGGGCGGCAATCAGCCCCAGCATTTT,CASSIPTGGGNQPQHF
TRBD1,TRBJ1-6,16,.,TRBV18,TGTGCCAGCTCACCTTCGGGACAGGGAAATAATTCACCCCTCCACTTT,CASSPSGQGNNSPLHF
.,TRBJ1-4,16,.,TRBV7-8,TGTGCCAGCAGCTTAGTAGGGGCAGGGATCAATGAAAAACTGTTTTTT,CASSLVGAGINEKLFF
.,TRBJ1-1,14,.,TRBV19,TGTGCCAGTAGTACCATGACAGGTGGCACTGAAGCTTTCTTT,CASSTMTGGTEAFF
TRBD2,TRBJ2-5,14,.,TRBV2,TGTGCCAGCAGCCCGGGACTAGCGTATGAGACCCAGTACTTC,CASSPGLAYETQYF
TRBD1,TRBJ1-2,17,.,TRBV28,TGTGCCAGCAGTTTCTCCGGGACAGGGGGCCGCAACTATGGCTACACCTTC,CASSFSGTGGRNYGYTF
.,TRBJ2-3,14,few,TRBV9,TGTGCCAGCAGCGTAGCGGGGTCCGCAGATACGCAGTATTTT,CASSVAGSADTQYF
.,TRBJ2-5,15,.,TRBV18,TGTGCCAGCTCACCTGGAGTGACAGTCCAAGAGACCCAGTACTTC,CASSPGVTVQETQYF
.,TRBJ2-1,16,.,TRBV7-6,TGTGCCAGCAGCTCATACGGGGGAGTGGGGGTTAATGAGCAGTTCTTC,CASSSYGGVGVNEQFF
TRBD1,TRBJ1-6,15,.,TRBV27,TGTGCCAGCAGCCAAGCCGGGACAGGGGTCCCACCCCTCCACTTT,CASSQAGTGVPPLHF
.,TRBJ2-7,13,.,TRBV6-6,TGTGCCAGCAGCGGGGGACAGATCTACGAGCAGTACTTC,CASSGGQIYEQYF
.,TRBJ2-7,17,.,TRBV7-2,TGTGCCAGCAGCTTAGCCCCGACAGCTAGTCACAACTACGAGCAGTACTTC,CASSLAPTASHNYEQYF
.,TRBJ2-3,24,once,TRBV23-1,TGCGCCAGCAGTCGCCCCGGTTGGACTCGAGCGGATTTACGGGTGTTTTGGGACACAGATACGCAGTATTTT,CASSRPGWTRADLRVFWDTDTQYF
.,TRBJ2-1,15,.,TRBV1,TGCACCAGCAGCCGGGAGGGGATTGGGGCCAATGAGCAGTTCTTC,CTSSREGIGANEQFF
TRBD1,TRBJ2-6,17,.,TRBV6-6,TGTGCCAGCAGTCAGACAGGGCTCACATCTGGGGCCAACGTCCTGACTTTC,CASSQTGLTSGANVLTF
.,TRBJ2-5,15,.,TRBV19,TGTGCCAGTAGTATTGCGGGAAGAGACCAAGAGACCCAGTACTTC,CASSIAGRDQETQYF
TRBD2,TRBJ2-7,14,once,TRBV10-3,TGTGCCATCCGGGGGACTAGCGGCCACTACGAGCAGTACTTC,CAIRGTSGHYEQYF
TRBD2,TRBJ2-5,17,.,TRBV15,TGTGCCACCAGCAGAGGACTAGCGGGAGGGTACCAAGAGACCCAGTACTTC,CATSRGLAGGYQETQYF
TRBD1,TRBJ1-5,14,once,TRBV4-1,TGCGCCAGCAGCCAAGCGGACAGGGTTCAGCCCCAGCATTTT,CASSQADRVQPQHF
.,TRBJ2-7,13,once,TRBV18,TGTGCCAGCTCACCGGACAGCTCCTACGAGCAGTACTTC,CASSPDSSYEQYF
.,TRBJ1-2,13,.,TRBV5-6,TGTGCCAGCAGCCCGGGGGGAGAGGATGGCTACACCTTC,CASSPGGEDGYTF
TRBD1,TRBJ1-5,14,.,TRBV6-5,TGTGCCAGCGGTAGGGACAGGGGGATGCAGCCCCAGCATTTT,CASGRDRGMQPQHF